This T cell receptor (beta chain) was captured by sequencing in a study of cytomegalovirus exposure and HLA in healthy donors. Background on the study: Researchers found that just over 80% of over 350 genotyped donors fell within the Caucasian-associated ancestry cluster. Findings and limits, study-wide: A later analysis linked a missense DCLRE1C variant to TCR beta V- and J-gene trimming. The authors assumed roughly uniform sequencing depth across donors for presence/absence analyses.

On this clone: Antigen specificity is unknown. Sequence at one end of the junction differs from germline and may be a read error.

In the PCR, 60 Vbeta and 13 Jbeta primers were used. Original handling: In a later analysis, around 11 million of tens of millions of unique beta chains occurred in at least two donors. The data were produced by immunoSEQ multiplex PCR, yet TCRdb's version contains in-frame clones alone and is incomplete. V and J calls and clone size are given by that table; D and trimming were obtained from the DNA. This sample lists around 60,000 clones; its ten largest clones have 3.6%. The TCR originated in a woman younger than 30 in good health and CMV-seronegative. The specimen was PBMCs.

CDR3 DNA: TGTGCCAGTAGTCAGTCGGGTAATTGGTTAGACTTC. It codes for CASSQSGNWLDF. The rearrangement uses TRBV19 and TRBJ2-7; no clear D gene. Germline lookup yields CDR1 LNHDA and CDR2 SQIVND (reference sequence). The CDR3 covers 12 residues.